This T cell receptor beta chain was profiled in a study of T cells after somatic rescue of genetic block. Some clones are missing from TCRdb's copy, which holds only in-frame ones; the method was immunoSEQ multiplex PCR. The data hold about 52,000 clones, with approximately 96% observed a single time. CDR3 length equals 14 residues. V was clipped by 4 bases and J by 4 bases, with 10 bases between them. The germline gives CDR1 SNHLY, CDR2 FYNNEI. The rearrangement links TRBV2 to TRBJ2-2; D perhaps matches TRBD2 (6 bases). This sequence originates from a child less than two years old. What was sequenced was peripheral blood mononuclear cells (PBMCs). DNA of the CDR3: TGTGCCAGCAGTGTGACTAGTGGCACCGGGGAGCTGTTTTTT. As protein: CASSVTSGTGELFF.